One sample yielded the 15 T cell receptor beta chains listed below, sequenced in a study of T cell responses to AZD1222 COVID-19 vaccine. Assay: immunoSEQ multiplex PCR; the TCRdb copy retains only in-frame clones and omits some. Here the sample spans 120,000 or so clones, about 87% being singletons. The sequencing here drew on peripheral blood, taken on day 0 of AZD1222 vaccination. The receptors here all came from an adult in good health.

The chain is built from TRBV24-1 and TRBJ1-1; D gene uncertain. This CDR3 spans 15 amino acids. Germline-derived CDR1 and CDR2 are KGHDR and SFDVKD. The germline V and J ends were trimmed by 3 bases and 1 base, with 11 bases remaining between them. CDR3 DNA sequence: TGTGCCACCAGTGATCCGGAGGGCTGGAACACTGAAGCTTTCTTT. It specifies CATSDPEGWNTEAFF.

The chain links TRBV5-1 to TRBJ2-4; 9 bases align to TRBD1. Germline V gives CDR1 SGHRS, CDR2 YFSETQ. The CDR3 length is 13 residues. The V and J ends lost 3 bases and 8 bases, in that order; junction bases with no gene match: 3. CDR3 loop: CASSWTGVDIQYF. CDR3 DNA: TGCGCCAGCAGCTGGACAGGGGTGGACATTCAGTACTTC.

V usage is TRBV7-9 and J usage is TRBJ2-1; 14 bases match TRBD2. The CDR3 has 18 residues. V was clipped by 6 bases and J by 2 bases; unmatched bases: 9. Germline V CDR1 and CDR2: SEHNR, FQNEAQ (reference sequence). CDR3 coding DNA: TGTGCCAGCAGGGCCCGACTAGCGGGGGGGCCCCCCTACAATGAGCAGTTCTTC. Protein sequence: CASRARLAGGPPYNEQFF.

This rearrangement joins TRBV12-3 or TRBV12-4 to TRBJ1-2, with D possibly matching TRBD1 (5 bases). V was clipped by 5 bases and J by 8 bases, with 12 bases between them. CDR3 size: 12 residues. The CDR3 coding sequence is TGTGCCAGCAGTGACAGTCCCCTGGGCTACACCTTC. It codes for CASSDSPLGYTF.

The chain joins TRBV10-1 to TRBJ2-3; tentatively, D is TRBD1 (6 bases). In germline, CDR1 is WNHNN, CDR2 SYGVQD (reference sequence). The CDR3 covers 15 residues. The germline V and J ends were trimmed by 5 bases and 6 bases, with 18 bases remaining between them. The CDR3 DNA is TGCGCCAGCAGTCCAGGGGAGAGAAATCGGGATACGCAGTATTTT. Protein product: CASSPGERNRDTQYF.

J is TRBJ2-5 and V is TRBV5-6, with TRBD1 matching 7 bases. Trimming cost V 1 base and J 5 bases; bases outside gene matches: 14. The germline V gene has CDR1 SGHDT and CDR2 YYEEEE. The CDR3 runs 17 residues. The CDR3 loop reads CASSLWSLRGNWETQYF. The CDR3 DNA reads TGTGCCAGCAGCTTGTGGTCCCTCAGGGGGAACTGGGAGACCCAGTACTTC.

This chain joins TRBV6-4 and TRBJ1-2; a possible D gene is TRBD1 (6 bases). Germline V gene lookup returns CDR1 MRHNA and CDR2 SNTAGT. Trimming left V 8 bases short and J 2 bases short, with 21 bases between. The CDR3 runs 16 residues. In DNA form, the CDR3 reads TGTGCCAGCGAAAAGTGCCGGAGGACAGCAAACTATGGCTACACCTTC. Translating gives CASEKCRRTANYGYTF.

The gene calls are TRBV6-5 and TRBJ2-3; no firm D call. Germline CDR1 is MNHEY and CDR2 is SVGAGI. The CDR3 extends over 15 amino acids. Here the CDR3 reads CATSIGSPSTDTQYF. Here the CDR3 DNA reads TGTGCTACCAGCATTGGCAGTCCTAGCACAGATACGCAGTATTTT.

This clone was detected ten times or more. At the DNA level, this CDR3 is encoded by other sequences in the same sample as well. V is TRBV2 and J is TRBJ1-5; TRBD1 aligns across 8 bases. The CDR3 is 14 residues long. V gave up 6 bases and J gave up 5 bases; unmatched junction bases: 6. The germline CDR1 and CDR2 sequences are SNHLY and FYNNEI. The DNA for the CDR3 is TGTGCCAGCAGCCCCGGACAGGGACATCAGCCCCAGCATTTT. Its protein is CASSPGQGHQPQHF.

The rearrangement links TRBV24-1 to TRBJ2-2, with no clear D. CDR1 is KGHDR and CDR2 is SFDVKD in the germline V gene. The CDR3 spans 14 residues. The V end was cut by 4 bases, the J end by 6 bases, with 11 bases between. The CDR3: CATSEERMAGELFF. CDR3 bases: TGTGCCACCAGTGAGGAACGGATGGCCGGGGAGCTGTTTTTT.

The rearrangement uses TRBV6-1 and TRBJ2-3; TRBD1 might be the D (7 bases). CDR1 and CDR2 from the germline V gene are MNHNS and SASEGT. V dropped 1 base and J dropped 1 base, with 15 bases sitting between them. This CDR3 comprises 17 residues. The CDR3 nucleotides read TGTGCCAGCAGTGAAGACTCCCCCAGGGGGGGCACAGATACGCAGTATTTT. Translation: CASSEDSPRGGTDTQYF.

This clone was seen only once. The chain couples TRBV20-1 to TRBJ1-2; 8 bases align to TRBD1. V shed 3 bases, J shed 6 bases, and the junction held 6 bases outside the gene matches. This CDR3 region has 13 residues. Per germline, CDR1 DFQATT and CDR2 SNEGSKA (reference sequence). This CDR3 reads CSASPGTGNGYTF. CDR3 DNA sequence: TGCAGTGCTAGTCCCGGGACAGGTAATGGCTACACCTTC.

The V and J genes are TRBV15 and TRBJ1-1; 8 bases agree with TRBD1. This CDR3 contains 13 residues. Losses at the gene ends were 5 bases for V and 5 bases for J; bases not matched to a gene: 4. The V gene's germline CDR1 is LNHNV and CDR2 YYDKDF (reference sequence). The CDR3 bases are TGTGCCACCAGCCAGGGGGCCGGGACTGAAGCTTTCTTT. It translates to CATSQGAGTEAFF.

The chain is built from TRBV7-9 and TRBJ1-1, with 8 bases fitting TRBD1. The CDR3 runs 13 residues. The trim removed 5 bases at V and 4 bases at J, leaving 3 bases unmatched. Germline loops: CDR1 SEHNR, CDR2 FQNEAQ (reference sequence). CDR3 residues: CASSRQGTTEAFF. CDR3 nucleotide sequence: TGTGCCAGCAGCCGACAGGGGACCACTGAAGCTTTCTTT.

This clone has just one count. The rearrangement joins TRBV3-1 (or the pseudogene TRBV3-2) to TRBJ1-1; D unclear. V was cut by 4 bases and J by 2 bases, with 11 bases left in between. Germline values: CDR1 LGHDT, CDR2 YNNKEL (reference sequence). The CDR3 contains 14 residues. This chain's CDR3 is CASSPPRSNTEAFF. The CDR3 nucleotides read TGTGCCAGCAGCCCCCCAAGGAGCAACACTGAAGCTTTCTTT.